The clone carrying this T cell receptor (beta chain) showed up many times. Its specificity is unknown. TCRdb re-called the 5' RACE reads with MiXCR, one entry per CDR3 protein. The table lists around 550,000 distinct CDR3 sequences, 15% to 20% of them singletons. This sample stems from a study of T cells after yellow fever vaccination. Study-wide findings and caveats: Peaking faster, on day 5 versus 15, the secondary response was nonetheless weaker.

The ends lost 4 bases at V and 4 bases at J; junction bases unmatched: 6. The germline CDR1 and CDR2 sequences are KGHSH and LQKENI. The CDR3 sequence is 16 residues long. The starting material was PBMCs, obtained 15 days after the yellow fever booster vaccination. This TCR was recovered from a man between 25 and 39 years old who received the YFV17D yellow fever vaccine. The chain uses TRBV18 and TRBJ2-1, with TRBD2 identical over 11 bases. The CDR3 loop reads CASSQPGLAAYNEQFF. CDR3 sequence (DNA): TGTGCCAGCTCACAGCCGGGACTAGCGGCGTACAATGAGCAGTTCTTC.